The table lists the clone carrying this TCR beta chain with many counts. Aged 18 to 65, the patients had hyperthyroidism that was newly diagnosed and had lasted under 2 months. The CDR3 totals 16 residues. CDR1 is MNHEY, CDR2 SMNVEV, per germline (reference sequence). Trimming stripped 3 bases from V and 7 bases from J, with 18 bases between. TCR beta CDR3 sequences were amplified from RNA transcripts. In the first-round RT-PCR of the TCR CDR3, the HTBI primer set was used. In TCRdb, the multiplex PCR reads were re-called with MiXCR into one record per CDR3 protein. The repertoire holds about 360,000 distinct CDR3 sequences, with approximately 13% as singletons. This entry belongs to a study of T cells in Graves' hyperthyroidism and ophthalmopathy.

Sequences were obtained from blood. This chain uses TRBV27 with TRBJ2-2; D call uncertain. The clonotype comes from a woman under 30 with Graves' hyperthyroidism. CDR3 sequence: CASSFSGPRYGGELFF. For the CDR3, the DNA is TGTGCCAGCAGTTTCTCGGGCCCCCGGTATGGCGGGGAGCTGTTTTTT.